These 2 T cell receptor beta chains came from one sample sequenced in a study of OX40 agonist ivuxolimab in advanced cancers. Here immunoSEQ multiplex PCR was the method, and the copy in TCRdb shows in-frame clones only, minus some. The top ten clones hold around 0.7% of a sample with about 110,000 clones, about 91% of them seen once. Source: CD4+ or CD8+ T cells sorted from blood, taken in a trial of the OX40 agonist ivuxolimab. The receptor source for this set is an adult with an advanced solid tumor such as melanoma, head and neck, liver or kidney cancer.

In this sample, this clone turned up once. The chain joins TRBV27 to TRBJ2-3, with 9 nucleotides matching TRBD1. Germline V CDR1 and CDR2: MNHEY, SMNVEV (reference sequence). This CDR3 has 15 residues. V dropped 3 bases and J dropped 1; count of bases not matched to a gene: 2. The CDR3 is CASSFWTGGTDTQYF. CDR3 nucleotides: TGTGCCAGCAGTTTTTGGACAGGGGGCACAGATACGCAGTATTTT.

As DNA, the CDR3 is TGTGCCAGCAGCTTAGGGGGCGCAAGAAATGAGCAGTTCTTC. Translating it yields CASSLGGARNEQFF. The chain has TRBV7-3 and TRBJ2-1; tentatively, D is TRBD1 (6 bases). This CDR3 is 14 amino acids long. From germline, CDR1 is SGHTA and CDR2 FQGTGA. The germline V and J ends were trimmed by 2 bases and 7 bases, with 12 bases remaining between them.